The 4 T cell receptor beta chains below come from one sample, sequenced in a study of shared clonotypes between healthy human individuals. Clones were sequenced by immunoSEQ multiplex PCR, and TCRdb holds only the in-frame ones, with some missing. The sample lists roughly 680,000 clones; over 60% were seen once. Sequenced: memory CD4+ T cells sorted from blood. Subset here: CD45RA-negative fraction. Receptors were obtained from a woman aged 25-40 years in good health.

The rearrangement joins TRBV6-6 to TRBJ1-1, with D perhaps matching TRBD1 (5 bases). CDR1 and CDR2 (germline): MNHNY, SVGAGI (reference sequence). V was trimmed by 10 bases and J by 3 bases, leaving 18 bases between them. The CDR3 consists of 14 residues. CDR3 amino acids: CATSRAGRHTEAFF. In DNA, the CDR3 is TGTGCCACCTCCCGGGCAGGGAGACACACTGAAGCTTTCTTT.

The chain links TRBV28 to TRBJ1-1; D is unresolved. Germline V gene sequence: CDR1 MDHEN, CDR2 SYDVKM. The CDR3 consists of 11 residues. Trimming cost V 8 bases and J 7 bases, with 11 bases left between them. CDR3 DNA: TGTGCCAGCTACTCCCTCGGTGAAGCTTTCTTT. Amino acid sequence: CASYSLGEAFF.

The gene calls are TRBV27 and TRBJ2-7; D may be TRBD2 (6 bases). Germline CDR1 is MNHEY and CDR2 is SMNVEV (reference sequence). V gave up 5 bases and J gave up 3 bases, with 23 bases separating them. The CDR3 length is 17 residues. In DNA, the CDR3 is TGTGCCAGCAGTCACACTCAACCGGGACTGGGCGGCTACGAGCAGTACTTC. This encodes CASSHTQPGLGGYEQYF.

This sequence joins TRBV29-1 and TRBJ2-1; 7 positions agree with TRBD1. Trimming cost V 4 bases and J 7 bases; bases outside gene matches: 7. This CDR3 is 13 amino acids long. Germline-derived CDR1 and CDR2 are SQVTM and ANQGSEA. CDR3 bases: TGCAGCGTTGTAGGGACAGCCCCTAATGAGCAGTTCTTC. Encoded protein: CSVVGTAPNEQFF.